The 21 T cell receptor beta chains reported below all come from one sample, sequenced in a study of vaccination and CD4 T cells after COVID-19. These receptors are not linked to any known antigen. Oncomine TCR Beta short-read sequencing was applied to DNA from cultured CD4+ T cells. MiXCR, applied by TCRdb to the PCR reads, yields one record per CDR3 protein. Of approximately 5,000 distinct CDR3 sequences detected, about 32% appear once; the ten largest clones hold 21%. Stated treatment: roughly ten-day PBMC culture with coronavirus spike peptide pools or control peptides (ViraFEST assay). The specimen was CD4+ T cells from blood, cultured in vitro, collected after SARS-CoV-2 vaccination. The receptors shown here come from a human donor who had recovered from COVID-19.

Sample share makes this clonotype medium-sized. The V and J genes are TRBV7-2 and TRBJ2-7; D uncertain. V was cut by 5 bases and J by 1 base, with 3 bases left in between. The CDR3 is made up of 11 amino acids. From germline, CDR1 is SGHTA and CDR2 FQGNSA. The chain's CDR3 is CASSLSYEQYF. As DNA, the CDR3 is TGTGCCAGCAGCCTATCCTACGAGCAGTACTTC. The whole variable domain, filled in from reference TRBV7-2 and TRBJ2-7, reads GAGVSQSPSNKVTEKGKDVELRCDPISGHTALYWYRQSLGQGLEFLIYFQGNSAPDKSGLPSDRFSAERTGGSVSTLTIQRTQQEDSAVYLCASSLSYEQYFGPGTRLTVT.

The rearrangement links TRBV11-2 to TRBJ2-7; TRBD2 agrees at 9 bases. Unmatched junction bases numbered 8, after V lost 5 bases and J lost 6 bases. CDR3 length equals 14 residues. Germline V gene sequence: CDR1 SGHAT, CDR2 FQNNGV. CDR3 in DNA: TGTGCCAGCAGCCGACTCGCGGGAGGGCTCGAGCAGTACTTC. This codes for CASSRLAGGLEQYF.

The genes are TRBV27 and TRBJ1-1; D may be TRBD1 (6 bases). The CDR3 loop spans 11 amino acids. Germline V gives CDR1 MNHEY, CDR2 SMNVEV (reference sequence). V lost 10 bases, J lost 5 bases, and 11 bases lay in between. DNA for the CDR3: TGTGCCACGAATAGGGGGACTGAAGCTTTCTTT. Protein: CATNRGTEAFF.

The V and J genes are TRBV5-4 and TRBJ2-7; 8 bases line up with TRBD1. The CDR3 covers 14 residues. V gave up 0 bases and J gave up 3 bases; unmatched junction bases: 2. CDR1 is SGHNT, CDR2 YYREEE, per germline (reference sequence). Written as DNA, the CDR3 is TGTGCCAGCAGCTTGGACAGGGGGTACTACGAGCAGTACTTC. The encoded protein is CASSLDRGYYEQYF. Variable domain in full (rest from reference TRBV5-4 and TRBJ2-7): ETGVTQSPTHLIKTRGQQVTLRCSSQSGHNTVSWYQQALGQGPQFIFQYYREEENGRGNFPPRFSGLQFPNYSSELNVNALELDDSALYLCASSLDRGYYEQYFGPGTRLTVT.

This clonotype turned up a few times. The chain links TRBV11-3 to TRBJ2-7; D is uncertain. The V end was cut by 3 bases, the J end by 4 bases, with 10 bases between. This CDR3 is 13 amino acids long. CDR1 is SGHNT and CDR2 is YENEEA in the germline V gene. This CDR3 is CASSLEAGYEQYF. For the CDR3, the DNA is TGTGCCAGCAGCTTGGAAGCCGGATACGAGCAGTACTTC.

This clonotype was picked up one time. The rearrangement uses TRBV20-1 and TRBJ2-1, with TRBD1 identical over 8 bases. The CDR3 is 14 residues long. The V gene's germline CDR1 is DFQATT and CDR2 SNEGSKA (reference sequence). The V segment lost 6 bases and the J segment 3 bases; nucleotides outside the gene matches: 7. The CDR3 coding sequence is TGCAGTGCAACCAGACAGGGGTTCTACAATGAGCAGTTCTTC. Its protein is CSATRQGFYNEQFF.

The CDR3 nucleotides are TGTGCCAGCTCACCTAACGTGGGGGGTGACGAGCAGTACTTC. This codes for CASSPNVGGDEQYF. V usage is TRBV18 and J usage is TRBJ2-7; weak D call: TRBD2 (6 bases). Germline V gene data show CDR1 as KGHSH and CDR2 as LQKENI. V lost 3 bases and J lost 5, with 14 bases in between. This CDR3 has 14 residues.

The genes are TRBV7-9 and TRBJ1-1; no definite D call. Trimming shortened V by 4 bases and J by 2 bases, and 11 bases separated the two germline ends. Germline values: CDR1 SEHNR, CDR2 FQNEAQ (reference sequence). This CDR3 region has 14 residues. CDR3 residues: CASSSGRLNTEAFF. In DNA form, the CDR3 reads TGTGCCAGCAGCTCGGGCAGGCTAAACACTGAAGCTTTCTTT. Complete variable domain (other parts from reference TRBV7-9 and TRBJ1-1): DTGVSQNPRHKITKRGQNVTFRCDPISEHNRLYWYRQTLGQGPEFLTYFQNEAQLEKSRLLSDRFSAERPKGSFSTLEIQRTEQGDSAMYLCASSSGRLNTEAFFGQGTRLTVV.

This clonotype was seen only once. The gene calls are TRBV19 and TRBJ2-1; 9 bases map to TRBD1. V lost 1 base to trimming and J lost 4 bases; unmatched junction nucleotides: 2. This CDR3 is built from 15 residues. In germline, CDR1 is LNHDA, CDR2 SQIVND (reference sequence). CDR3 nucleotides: TGTGCCAGTAGTATAGGGACAGGGGTGTACAATGAGCAGTTCTTC. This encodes CASSIGTGVYNEQFF.

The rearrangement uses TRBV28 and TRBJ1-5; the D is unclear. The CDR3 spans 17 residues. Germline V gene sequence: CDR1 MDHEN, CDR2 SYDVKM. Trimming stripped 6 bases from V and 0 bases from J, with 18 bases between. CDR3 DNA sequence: TGTGCCAGCAGCCCAAGAGCATTAAGTTATAGCAATCAGCCCCAGCATTTT. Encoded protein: CASSPRALSYSNQPQHF.

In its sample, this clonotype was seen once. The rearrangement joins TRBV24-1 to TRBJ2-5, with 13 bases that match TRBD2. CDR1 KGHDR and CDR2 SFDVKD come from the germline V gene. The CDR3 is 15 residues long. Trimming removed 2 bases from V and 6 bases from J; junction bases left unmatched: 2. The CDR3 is CATSDWTSGRQTQYF. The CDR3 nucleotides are TGTGCCACCAGTGATTGGACTAGCGGGAGACAGACCCAGTACTTC.

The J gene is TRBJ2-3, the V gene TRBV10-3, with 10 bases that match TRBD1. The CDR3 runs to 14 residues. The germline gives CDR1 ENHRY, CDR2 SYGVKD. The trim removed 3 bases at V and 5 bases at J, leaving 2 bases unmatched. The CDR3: CAISDRDRGDTQYF. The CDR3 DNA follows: TGTGCCATCAGTGACCGGGACAGGGGAGATACGCAGTATTTT.

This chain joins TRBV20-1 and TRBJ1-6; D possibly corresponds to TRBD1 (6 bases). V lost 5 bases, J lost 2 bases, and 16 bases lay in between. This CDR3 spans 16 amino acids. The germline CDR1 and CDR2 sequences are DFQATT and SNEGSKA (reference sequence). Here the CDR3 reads CSASRTGSAYNSPLHF. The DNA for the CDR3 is TGCAGTGCTTCTCGTACAGGGTCGGCCTATAATTCACCCCTCCACTTT.

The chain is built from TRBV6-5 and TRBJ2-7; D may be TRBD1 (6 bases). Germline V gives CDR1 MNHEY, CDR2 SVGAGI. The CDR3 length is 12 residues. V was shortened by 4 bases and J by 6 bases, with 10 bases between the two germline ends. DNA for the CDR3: TGTGCCAGCAGTTCATCAGGGGCCGAGCAGTACTTC. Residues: CASSSSGAEQYF.

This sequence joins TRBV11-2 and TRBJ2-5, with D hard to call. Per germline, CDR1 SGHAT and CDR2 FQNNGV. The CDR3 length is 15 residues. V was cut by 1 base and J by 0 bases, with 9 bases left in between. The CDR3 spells CASSLGRQYQETQYF. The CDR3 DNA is TGTGCCAGCAGCTTAGGAAGGCAGTACCAAGAGACCCAGTACTTC.

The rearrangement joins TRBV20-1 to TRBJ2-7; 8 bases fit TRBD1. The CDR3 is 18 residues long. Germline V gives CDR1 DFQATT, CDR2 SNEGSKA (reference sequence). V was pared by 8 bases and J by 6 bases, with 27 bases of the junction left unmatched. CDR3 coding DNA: TGCAGTCCCAGGGGCCTCGCGACAGGGGTTTCTCCTAGATCCGAGCAGTACTTC. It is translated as CSPRGLATGVSPRSEQYF.

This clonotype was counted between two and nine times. CDR3 nucleotide sequence: TGCGCCAGCAGCCCGGGATCTACCTACGAGCAGTACTTC. Amino acid sequence: CASSPGSTYEQYF. The gene calls are TRBV5-1 and TRBJ2-7, with a tentative D call TRBD2 (5 bases). This CDR3 has 13 amino acids. V lost 4 bases and J lost 2, with 10 bases in between. From germline, CDR1 is SGHRS and CDR2 YFSETQ.

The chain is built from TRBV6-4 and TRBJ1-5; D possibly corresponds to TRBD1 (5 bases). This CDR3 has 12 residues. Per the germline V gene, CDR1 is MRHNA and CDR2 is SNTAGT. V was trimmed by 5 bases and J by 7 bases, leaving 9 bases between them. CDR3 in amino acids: CASSPGNQPQHF. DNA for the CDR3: TGTGCCAGCAGTCCAGGGAACCAGCCCCAGCATTTT.

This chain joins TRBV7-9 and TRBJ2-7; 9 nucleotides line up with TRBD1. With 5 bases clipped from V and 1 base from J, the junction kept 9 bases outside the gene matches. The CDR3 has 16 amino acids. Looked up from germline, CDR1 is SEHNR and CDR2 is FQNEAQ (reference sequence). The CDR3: CASSLWTGEGSYEQYF. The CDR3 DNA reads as TGTGCCAGCAGCCTATGGACAGGGGAGGGTTCCTACGAGCAGTACTTC.

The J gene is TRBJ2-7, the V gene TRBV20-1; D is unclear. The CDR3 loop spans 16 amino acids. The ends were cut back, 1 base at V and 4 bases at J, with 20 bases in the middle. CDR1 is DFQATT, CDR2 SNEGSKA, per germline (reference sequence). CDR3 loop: CSARGGEVLMAYEQYF. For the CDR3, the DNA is TGCAGTGCTAGAGGTGGAGAGGTTCTCATGGCGTACGAGCAGTACTTC.

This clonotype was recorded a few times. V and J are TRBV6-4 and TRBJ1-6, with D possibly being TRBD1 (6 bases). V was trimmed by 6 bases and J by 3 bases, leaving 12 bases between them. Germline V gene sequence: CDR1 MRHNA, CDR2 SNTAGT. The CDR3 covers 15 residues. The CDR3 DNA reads TGTGCCAGCAGAGGACAGAACAACTATAATTCACCCCTCCACTTT. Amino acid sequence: CASRGQNNYNSPLHF.